The rows below give T cell receptor beta chains drawn from one sample of a study of CD8 T cells in ankylosing spondylitis. Each CDR3 protein is one row after TCRdb ran MiXCR on the 5' RACE reads. The sample contains about 150,000 distinct CDR3 sequences, roughly 34% of which appear only once. The sequenced material came from synovial fluid, either unsorted or a sorted T cell fraction (not recorded which). The receptors were gathered from a male donor with ankylosing spondylitis. CDR3s include the opening cysteine and the closing phenylalanine or tryptophan. Clone sizes are given selectively: once, few, many, or a class where the clone is expanded.

V gene | clone size | CDR3 protein
TRBV18 | once | CASSPRTGLNTEAFF
TRBV30 | NA | CAWGEADEQFF
TRBV6-2/TRBV6-3 | few | CASSSRLAFSAAGEQFF
TRBV27 | few | CASSPKAERSYEQYF
TRBV24-1 | NA | CATSDLSGHGTDTQYF
TRBV29-1 | few | CSGTPGTDTQYF
TRBV20-1 | NA | CSAIIQGSDYGYTF
TRBV5-1 | NA | CASSTTGTGGTYEQYF
TRBV20-1 | few | CSAWTGEEKLFF
TRBV20-1 | NA | CSARKADTQYF
TRBV20-1 | many | CSAKGPGAGTEAFF
TRBV5-1 | NA | CASSSSPGTGRTEQYF
TRBV4-2 | few | CASSPPGQSEGYTF
TRBV7-9 | few | CASSTQGLGGYTF
TRBV7-2 | many | CASSPLPDRGQPQHF
TRBV27 | few | CASSSYPRQGTTGELFF
TRBV20-1 | few | CSARLAGGLETQYF
TRBV7-3 | NA | CASSSLPGDTQYF
TRBV7-2 | few | CASSVPTGTYNEQFF
TRBV30 | NA | CAWSRHRGENTF
TRBV19 | few | CASSPTSGIRSKQYF
TRBV20-1 | NA | CSARQYRAGTMNTEAFF
TRBV12-3/TRBV12-4 | NA | CASRKTDTEFF
TRBV27 | few | CASSSAPLGHRTPGSDTQYF
TRBV28 | many | CASRWGGAEANQPQHF
TRBV7-8 | NA | CASSFAGRATGELFF
TRBV5-1 | NA | CASSLTTGGGYGYTF
TRBV20-1 | NA | CSPGTSGGLGSDTQYF
TRBV18 | few | CASSPKQGVSTEAFF
TRBV27 | many | CASSSPASGRAHNEQFF
TRBV5-8 | many | CASSLPNTDTQYF
TRBV6-1 | few | CASRGDSRNEKLFF
TRBV6-1 | few | CASSEMQGASSGTRALHF
TRBV28 | NA | CASSLGTGGPTNEKLFF
TRBV7-9 | NA | CASSSAGTSGGRETQYF
TRBV4-2 | NA | CASSRGSGDTGELFF
TRBV19 | NA | CASSSQGAPRNQPQHF
TRBV20-1 | NA | CSAKGARQISYEQYF
TRBV7-9 | few | CASSLVGDGQPQHF
TRBV6-1 | NA | CASSVMGSSTDTQYF
TRBV7-2 | few | CASSLEGNYGYTF
TRBV11-2 | NA | CASSLIRRAFF
TRBV18 | NA | CASSPPPQGAEAFF
TRBV10-3 | NA | CAISQPDLGGYEQYF
TRBV20-1 | many | CSARGKAYYGYTF
TRBV20-1 | few | CSAPTEGHSGNTIYF
TRBV11-2 | many | CASSSRTGIAGSYNEQFF
TRBV20-1 | NA | CSARSEGVGQPQHF
TRBV20-1 | many | CSAYPGTPSETQYF
TRBV3-1 | once | CASSRLSGGANDEQFF
TRBV28 | NA | CASNQPNQPQHF
TRBV7-3 | NA | CASSIGFTDTQYF
TRBV3-1 | many | CASSLQTGFRAEAFF
TRBV6-1 | NA | CASSPFRGNTEAFF
TRBV20-1 | NA | CSARTGLAGANEQFF
TRBV29-1 | many | CSVIPGQGGNEQFF
TRBV20-1 | NA | CSARAFGGGGPAGVSYEQYF